In this sample, the clone carrying this T cell receptor beta chain turned up a few times. The sample comes from a study of blood T cell repertoires in COVID-19. About the study: Samples taken during acute and convalescent COVID-19 were collected in the United States, Italy and Spain.

The CDR3 is 16 residues long. Germline V lookup: CDR1 MDHEN, CDR2 SYDVKM. V lost 3 bases to trimming and J lost 0 bases, with 12 bases between them. Adults between about 18 and 89 years of age took part from about 24 US areas. Assignment of participants to cohorts was predicated upon participant-reported clinical history. As originally analysed: Scientists estimated how many nucleated cells there were by amplifying reference gene primers. Clones were read by immunoSEQ multiplex PCR, and TCRdb kept only the in-frame ones, dropping some. V, J and clone size were drawn from that table, and D and trimming were deduced from the DNA. Among 310,000 or so clones listed, approximately 88% were seen once.

The receptor comes from a woman between 18 and 29 years old who had recovered from COVID-19. The chain employs TRBV28 and TRBJ1-3; possible D gene TRBD1, 5 bases. The sequenced sample consisted of PBMCs or T cells enriched from blood (not recorded which). In DNA form, the CDR3 reads TGTGCCAGCAGTTTGGAGGGGAGAATCTCTGGAAACACCATATATTTT. Protein: CASSLEGRISGNTIYF.